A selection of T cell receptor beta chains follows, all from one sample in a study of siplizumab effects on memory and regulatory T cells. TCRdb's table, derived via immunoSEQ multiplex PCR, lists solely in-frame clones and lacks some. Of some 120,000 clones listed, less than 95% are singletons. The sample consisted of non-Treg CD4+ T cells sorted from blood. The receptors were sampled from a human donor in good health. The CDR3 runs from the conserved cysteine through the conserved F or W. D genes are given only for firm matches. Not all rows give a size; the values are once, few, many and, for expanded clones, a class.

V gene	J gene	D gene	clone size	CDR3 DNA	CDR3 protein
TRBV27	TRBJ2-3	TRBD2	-	TGTGCCAGCGCTAGCGGGGGGGATACGCAGTATTTT	CASASGGDTQYF
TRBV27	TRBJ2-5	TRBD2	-	TGTGCCAGCTACGCGTTGAGGGCGGGAGGGAAAGAGACCCAGTACTTC	CASYALRAGGKETQYF
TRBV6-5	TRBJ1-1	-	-	TGTGCCAGCAGTTTAACGACAGATTTCGGCACTGAAGCTTTCTTT	CASSLTTDFGTEAFF
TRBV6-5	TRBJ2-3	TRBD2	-	TGTGCCAGCAGTTACTCACAGCGGGAGCCCACAGATACGCAGTATTTT	CASSYSQREPTDTQYF
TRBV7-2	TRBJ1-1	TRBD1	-	TGTGCCAGCTCAAACTGGGAGGGGGCAATGAACACTGAAGCTTTCTTT	CASSNWEGAMNTEAFF
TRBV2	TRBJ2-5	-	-	TGTGCCAGCACCCCGGGCAGGAACCAAGAGACCCAGTACTTC	CASTPGRNQETQYF
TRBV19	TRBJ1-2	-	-	TGTGCCAGTAGTATAACGGAGGCGACTTATGGCTACACCTTC	CASSITEATYGYTF
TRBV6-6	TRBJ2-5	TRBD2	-	TGTGCCAGCAGTGGAACTAGCGGGGGCTTTCAAGAGACCCAGTACTTC	CASSGTSGGFQETQYF
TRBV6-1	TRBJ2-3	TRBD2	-	TGTGCCAGCAGCGGACTAGCACCGAGCACAGATACGCAGTATTTT	CASSGLAPSTDTQYF
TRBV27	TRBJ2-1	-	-	TGTGCCAGCCTGGCAGGGAAGGGCGGTGAGCAGTTCTTC	CASLAGKGGEQFF
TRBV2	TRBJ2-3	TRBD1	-	TGTGCCAGCAGGTTCCGGGACAGGGGATCAGATACGCAGTATTTT	CASRFRDRGSDTQYF
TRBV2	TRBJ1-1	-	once	TGTGCCAGCAGTAAGACAGCCGCAAACACTGAAGCTTTCTTT	CASSKTAANTEAFF
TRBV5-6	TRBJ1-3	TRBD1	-	TGTGCCAGCAGCCTGCGGGACAGGGATCCCATATATTTT	CASSLRDRDPIYF
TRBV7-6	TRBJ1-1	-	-	TGTGCCAGCAGCACAGCCCCCACAGATCTGAACACTGAAGCTTTCTTT	CASSTAPTDLNTEAFF
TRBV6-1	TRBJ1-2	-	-	TGTGCCAGCAGCCCCTCCGGAGGGAGTGGCTACACCTTC	CASSPSGGSGYTF
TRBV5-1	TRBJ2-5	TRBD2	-	TGCGCCAGCAGCTGGGGGACTAGCGGAGAGACCCAGTACTTC	CASSWGTSGETQYF
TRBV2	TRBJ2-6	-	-	TGTGCCGGTAGTTTGGTGTTCTCTGGGGCCAACGTCCTGACTTTC	CAGSLVFSGANVLTF
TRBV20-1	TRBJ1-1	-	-	TGCAGTTCAGGGAGGACTGAAGCTTTCTTT	CSSGRTEAFF
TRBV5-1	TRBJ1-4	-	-	TGCGCCAGCAGCCCCCGAGGTCCCTCTAATGAAAAACTGTTTTTT	CASSPRGPSNEKLFF
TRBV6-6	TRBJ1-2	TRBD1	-	TGTGCCAGCAGCCGCCCCACGGACAGGAACTATGGCTACACCTTC	CASSRPTDRNYGYTF
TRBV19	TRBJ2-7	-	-	TGTGCCAGTAGTATAGTGGGTCCTGGGCAGGGTGGGATCGAGCAGTACTTC	CASSIVGPGQGGIEQYF
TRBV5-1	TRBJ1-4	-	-	TGCGCCAGCAGCTTGGAAGGGTTAGCGACTAATGAAAAACTGTTTTTT	CASSLEGLATNEKLFF
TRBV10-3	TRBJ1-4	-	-	TGTGCCATCAGTGAAAGGCAGGGGAATGAAAAACTGTTTTTT	CAISERQGNEKLFF
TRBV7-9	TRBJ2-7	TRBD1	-	TGTGCCAGCAGCCTCACCGGGACAGGGGTGTACGAGCAGTACTTC	CASSLTGTGVYEQYF
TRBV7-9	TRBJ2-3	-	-	TGTGCCAGCAGCCCCACACGGGGCACAGATACGCAGTATTTT	CASSPTRGTDTQYF
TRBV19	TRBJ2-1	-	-	TGTGCCAGTAGTATTCTTCGAGGGGTGGATGAGCAGTTCTTC	CASSILRGVDEQFF
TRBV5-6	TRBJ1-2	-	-	TGTGCCAGCAGCCGAGTCCCCTATGGCTACACCTTC	CASSRVPYGYTF
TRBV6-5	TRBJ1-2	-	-	TGTGCCAGCAGTTACCAGGCCAGGGACTATGGCTACACCTTC	CASSYQARDYGYTF
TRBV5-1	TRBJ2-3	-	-	TGCGCCAGCAGCTTGGAACAGAGGACGGGGACGCAGTATTTT	CASSLEQRTGTQYF
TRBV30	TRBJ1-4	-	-	TGTGCCTGGACAGGGTTGGAAGGTGAAAAACTGTTTTTT	CAWTGLEGEKLFF
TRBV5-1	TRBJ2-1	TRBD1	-	TGCGCCAGCAGTTCCGAGCTAGGACAGGGAGGATCAAGGCAGTTCTTC	CASSSELGQGGSRQFF
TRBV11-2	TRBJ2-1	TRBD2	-	TGTGCCAGCAGCTCCCGGAGCGGGGGGCCTAATGAGCAGTTCTTC	CASSSRSGGPNEQFF